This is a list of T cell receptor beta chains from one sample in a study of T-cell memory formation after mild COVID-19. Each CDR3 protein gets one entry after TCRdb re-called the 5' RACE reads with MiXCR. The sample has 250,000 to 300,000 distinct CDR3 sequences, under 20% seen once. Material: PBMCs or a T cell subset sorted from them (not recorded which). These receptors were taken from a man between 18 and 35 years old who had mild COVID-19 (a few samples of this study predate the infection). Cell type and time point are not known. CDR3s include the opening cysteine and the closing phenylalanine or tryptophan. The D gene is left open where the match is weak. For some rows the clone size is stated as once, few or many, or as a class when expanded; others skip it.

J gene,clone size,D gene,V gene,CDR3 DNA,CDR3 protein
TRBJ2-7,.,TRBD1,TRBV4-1,TGCGCCAGCAGCCACCGGACAGGGGGCTCCGTCTACGAGCAGTACTTC,CASSHRTGGSVYEQYF
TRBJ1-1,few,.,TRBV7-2,TGTGCCAGCAGCCCACACAGGACAGAGAACACTGAAGCTTTCTTT,CASSPHRTENTEAFF
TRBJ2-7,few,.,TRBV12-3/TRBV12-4,TGTGCCAGCAGTTTTTCTCGAAGCTCCTACGAGCAGTACTTC,CASSFSRSSYEQYF
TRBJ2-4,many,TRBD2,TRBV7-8,TGTGCCAGCAGCTCCCGCGGGAGCAAAAACATTCAGTACTTC,CASSSRGSKNIQYF
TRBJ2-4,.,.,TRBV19,TGTGCCAGTAGTATTTTTGGGGTTGACATTCAGTACTTC,CASSIFGVDIQYF
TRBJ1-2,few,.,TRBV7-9,TGTGCCAGCAGCACACGGGGACATCAGAGAGACTATGGCTACACCTTC,CASSTRGHQRDYGYTF
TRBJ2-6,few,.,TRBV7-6,TGTGCCAGCAGCGCGGACTTCTCTGGGGCCAACGTCCTGACTTTC,CASSADFSGANVLTF
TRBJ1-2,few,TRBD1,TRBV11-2,TGTGCCAGCAGCTCAGCCGGGACAGGGGGCCCTGGCTACACCTTC,CASSSAGTGGPGYTF
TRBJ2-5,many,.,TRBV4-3,TGCGCCAGCAGCCAAGAAGGCACGGGGCTTTGGACCCAGTACTTC,CASSQEGTGLWTQYF
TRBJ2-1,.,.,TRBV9,TGTGCCAGCAGCGTAGATCGGCGGGGCCGCAATGAGCAGTTCTTC,CASSVDRRGRNEQFF
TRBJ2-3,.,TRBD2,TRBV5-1,TGCGCCAGCAGTGGTAGCGGGGCGGGCACAGATACGCAGTATTTT,CASSGSGAGTDTQYF
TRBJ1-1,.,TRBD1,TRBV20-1,TGCAGTGCTAGGGATAGCAGGACAGGGGGGAGCACTGAAGCTTTCTTT,CSARDSRTGGSTEAFF
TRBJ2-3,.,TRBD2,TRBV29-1,TGCAGAGTTGTGTTAGCGGGAGGAACAGATACGCAGTATTTT,CRVVLAGGTDTQYF
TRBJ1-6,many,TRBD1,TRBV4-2,TGTGCCAGCAGCAAAATAGACAGGGGGCACTCCTATAATTCACCCCTCCACTTT,CASSKIDRGHSYNSPLHF
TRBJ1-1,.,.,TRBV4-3,TGCGCCAGCAGCCAAGGTCCGAACACTGAAGCTTTCTCCTTT,CASSQGPNTEAFSF
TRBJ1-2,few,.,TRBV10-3,TGTGCCATCACCGGCGGGGGGATTGGTGGCTACACCTTC,CAITGGGIGGYTF
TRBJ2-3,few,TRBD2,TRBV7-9,TGTGCCAGCAGCGGTCAAAGCGGGGGGGCCCGGACGCAGTATTTT,CASSGQSGGARTQYF
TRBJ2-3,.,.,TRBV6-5,TGTGCCTCATGGACGGGGAGAGATACGCAGTATTTT,CASWTGRDTQYF
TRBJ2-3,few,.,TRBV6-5,TGTGCCAGCAGTCCTCCGCCACCGGGGACGCAGTATTTT,CASSPPPPGTQYF
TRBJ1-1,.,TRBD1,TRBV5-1,TGCGCCAGCAGCGAGCCGGGACAGGGGTCCACTGAAGCTTTCTTT,CASSEPGQGSTEAFF
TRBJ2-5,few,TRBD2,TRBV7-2,TGTGCCAGCAGTTCAGCGGGGATGATAGAGACCCAGTACTTC,CASSSAGMIETQYF
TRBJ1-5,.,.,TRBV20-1,TGCAGTGCTAGAGCCCTCGACCTTAATCAGCCCCAGCATTTT,CSARALDLNQPQHF
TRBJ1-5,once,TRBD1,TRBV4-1,TGCGCCAGCAGCCAAGCTGACAGGGAGCATCAGCCCCAGCATTTT,CASSQADREHQPQHF
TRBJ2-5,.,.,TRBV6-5,TGTGCCAGCAGTCGGACGTGGTACCAAAAGACCCAGTACTTC,CASSRTWYQKTQYF
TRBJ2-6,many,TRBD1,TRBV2,TGTGCCAGACAGGGGGGCGGGGCCAACGTCCTGACTTTC,CARQGGGANVLTF
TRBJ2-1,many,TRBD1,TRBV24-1,TGTGCCACCAGTGACCCAGGGGGGGACAGGGGCTACAATGAGCAGTTCTTC,CATSDPGGDRGYNEQFF
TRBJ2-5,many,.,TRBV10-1,TGCGCCAGCAGTGGGACACCTCGGGAGACCCAGTACTTC,CASSGTPRETQYF
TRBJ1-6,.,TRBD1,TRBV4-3,TGCGCCAGCAGCCAAGAAGGGGGCTATGATTCACCCCTCCACTTT,CASSQEGGYDSPLHF
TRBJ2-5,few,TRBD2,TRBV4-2,TGTGCCAGCAGCCAGGGGGGGGGACGATTGGAAGAGACCCAGTACTTC,CASSQGGGRLEETQYF
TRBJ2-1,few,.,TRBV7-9,TGTGCCAGCAGCTTCAGGGACGGGAGCCAATTCTTC,CASSFRDGSQFF
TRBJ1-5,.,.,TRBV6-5,TGTGCCAGCAGTTACTCTGCGAGTGATACAATCAGCGGGCCCCAGCATTTT,CASSYSASDTISGPQHF
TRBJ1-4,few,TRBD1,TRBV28,TGTGCCAGCAGTTTCCTTCGACAGGGAAAACTGTTTTTT,CASSFLRQGKLFF
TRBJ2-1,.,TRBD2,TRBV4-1,TGCGCCAGCAGCCAAGATATAGCGGGGAACAATGAGCAGTTCTTC,CASSQDIAGNNEQFF
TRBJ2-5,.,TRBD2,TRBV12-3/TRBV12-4,TGTGCCAGCAGTTTGGGGGGGATCACGCAGACCCAGTACTTC,CASSLGGITQTQYF
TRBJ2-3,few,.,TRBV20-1,TGCAGTGCTAGAGTTGCCAGGGGCGCAGATACGCAGTATTTT,CSARVARGADTQYF
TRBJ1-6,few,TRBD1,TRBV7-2,TGTGCCAGCAGCTTAGCTGGGACAGCAACTAATTCACCCCTCCACTTT,CASSLAGTATNSPLHF
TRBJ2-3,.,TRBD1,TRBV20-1,TGCAGTGCTGCAGGTCTCGGGACAGGGGGCCGGAGAGATACGCAGTATTTT,CSAAGLGTGGRRDTQYF
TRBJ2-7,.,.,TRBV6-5,TGTGCCAGCAGTCCCGGGGTGGCCTACGAGCAGTACTTC,CASSPGVAYEQYF
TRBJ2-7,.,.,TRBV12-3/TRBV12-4,TGTGCCAGCAGTTTAAGGGGGGTCTCCTACGAGCAGTACTTC,CASSLRGVSYEQYF
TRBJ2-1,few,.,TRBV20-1,TGCAGTGCCTCAGACTGGCGCTCCTTCGGTGAGCAGTTCTTC,CSASDWRSFGEQFF
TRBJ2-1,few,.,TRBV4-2,TGTGCCAGCAGCCAAGGTCGGCTAGCTCGGGGGTCCAACAATGAGCAGTTCTTC,CASSQGRLARGSNNEQFF
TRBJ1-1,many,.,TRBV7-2,TGTGCCAGCAGCTTTGATATGAACACTGAAGCTTTCTTT,CASSFDMNTEAFF
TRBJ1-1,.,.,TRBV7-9,TGTGCCAGCAGCGCTACGATAGACCACACTGAAGCTTTCTTT,CASSATIDHTEAFF
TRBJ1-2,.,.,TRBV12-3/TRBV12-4,TGTGCCAGCAGCCCCGGTCTGGTGTCCTATGGCTACACCTTC,CASSPGLVSYGYTF
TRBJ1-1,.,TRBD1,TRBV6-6,TGTGCCAGCAGGTATACAGGGGCCGGGAACACTGAAGCTTTCTTT,CASRYTGAGNTEAFF
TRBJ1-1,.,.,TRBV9,TGTGCCAGCAGCCGGACAGCACGGTGGAACACTGAAGCTTTCTTT,CASSRTARWNTEAFF
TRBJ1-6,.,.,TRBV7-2,TGTGCCAGCAGCTTAGCGCTGGCAGCCAATTCACCCCTCCACTTT,CASSLALAANSPLHF
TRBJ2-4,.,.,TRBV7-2,TGTGCCAGCACCCCCGCCCGAGTGGGAAACATTCAGTACTTC,CASTPARVGNIQYF
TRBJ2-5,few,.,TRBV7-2,TGTGCCAGCAGCAGCGCAGGGGACGAGACCCAGTACTTC,CASSSAGDETQYF
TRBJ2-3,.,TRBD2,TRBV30,TGTGCCTGGAGTGACAAGGGCGGGGGGACAGATACGCAGTATTTT,CAWSDKGGGTDTQYF
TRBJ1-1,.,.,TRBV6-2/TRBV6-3,TGTGCCAGCAGTTACTCGGGTATCCCGAACGCTTTCTTT,CASSYSGIPNAFF
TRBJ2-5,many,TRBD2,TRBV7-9,TGTGCCAGCAGCTCCAACCCTGGGACTAGCGAGCGGACCCAGTACTTC,CASSSNPGTSERTQYF
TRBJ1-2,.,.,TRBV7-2,TGTGCCAGCAGCTTAGGGGTCTGGACCCACCTCTACACCTTC,CASSLGVWTHLYTF
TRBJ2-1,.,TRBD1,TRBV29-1,TGCAGCGTTGCCGGGACAGAGGCCCGACCTTCGTTCTTC,CSVAGTEARPSFF
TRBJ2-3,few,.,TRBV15,TGTGCCACCAGCAGAGATCCCAGGGCAGATACGCAGTATTTT,CATSRDPRADTQYF
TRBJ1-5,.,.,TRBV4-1,TGCGCCAGCAGCCACGACAATAGCAATCAGCCCCAGCATTTT,CASSHDNSNQPQHF
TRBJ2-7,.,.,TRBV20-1,TGCAGTGCTAGCCCCGGGACTGGCGAGCAGTACTTC,CSASPGTGEQYF